The source of this T cell receptor (beta chain) is a study of T cell responses to AZD1222 COVID-19 vaccine. Overall study findings and caveats: Clonal diversity may have been underestimated, and the donors were mostly white British, with more females than males.

With 6 bases clipped from V and 5 bases from J, the junction kept 10 bases outside the gene matches. Germline V gene sequence: CDR1 ENHRY, CDR2 SYGVKD. The CDR3 is made up of 14 amino acids. Points on this clone: Antigen specificity is unknown.

The method was immunoSEQ multiplex PCR; TCRdb's version includes in-frame clones alone and lacks a portion of them. The table records 130,000 to 150,000 clones, 85% to 90% of them present only once. The source was peripheral blood, collected on day 0 of AZD1222 vaccination. This TCR came from an adult in good health. The rearrangement joins TRBV10-3 to TRBJ2-7; TRBD1 matches at 7 bases. CDR3 in amino acids: CAIRKDRAQNEQYF. DNA of the CDR3: TGTGCCATCAGGAAAGACAGGGCACAGAACGAGCAGTACTTC.